This TCR beta chain was identified during a study of blood T cell repertoires in COVID-19. Contact with a PCR-confirmed or clinician-diagnosed COVID-19 case occurred within 2 weeks of entry. In the authors' methods: Using reference gene primer amplification, nucleated cell counts were estimated. The method was immunoSEQ multiplex PCR; TCRdb's version includes in-frame clones alone and lacks a portion of them. V, J and clone size were drawn from that table, and D and trimming were deduced from the DNA. Counted here are around 270,000 clones, about 90% occurring once; the ten biggest clones make up around 3.1%. Germline values: CDR1 LGHDT, CDR2 YNNKEL (reference sequence). V was trimmed by 3 bases and J by 2 bases, leaving 8 bases between them. The CDR3 spans 14 residues.

Sequencing was carried out using PBMCs or T cells enriched from blood (not recorded which). The TCR originated in a woman in her thirties or forties who had been exposed to COVID-19. The V and J genes are TRBV3-1 (or the pseudogene TRBV3-2) and TRBJ2-1, with D perhaps matching TRBD1 (6 bases). Here the CDR3 reads CASSHGTPYNEQFF. As DNA, the CDR3 is TGTGCCAGCAGCCACGGGACACCCTACAATGAGCAGTTCTTC.